Detailed here is one T cell receptor beta chain. This record belongs to a study of T cells in women clearing cervical HPV infection. Study context: Women with histologically confirmed HPV16-related CIN3 or worse, 2 with invasive cancer, served as cases. Controls were women whose single incident HPV16 infection cleared within 12 months without precancer or cancer. Case blood was drawn when the lesion was first found; control blood after infection became undetectable. With HLA typing for only a few women, HLA confounding remains possible.

Only in-frame clones appear in the TCRdb table, and some are missing; sequencing was by immunoSEQ multiplex PCR. This listing includes more than 20,000 clones. What was sequenced was blood buffy coat. The clonotype was recovered from a woman aged 18-69 years with a cervical HPV16 infection that either progressed to CIN3+ or cleared (not recorded which).

The CDR3 bases that were read are TGCAGTGCCAGGGGGCGGCTGGGGGGGACTGGAAACACC. This translates into CSARGRLGGTGNT. The whole CDR3 region reads CSARGRLGGTGNTIYF. The chain employs TRBV20-1 and TRBJ1-3, with 8 bases lining up with TRBD1. The read is 3 residues too short to cover the CDR3 end, so that end is filled in from the germline J gene. CDR3 length: 16 amino acids. V shed 6 bases and J 2 bases; nucleotides not matched to a gene: 12. Germline V gene lookup returns CDR1 DFQATT and CDR2 SNEGSKA (reference sequence).